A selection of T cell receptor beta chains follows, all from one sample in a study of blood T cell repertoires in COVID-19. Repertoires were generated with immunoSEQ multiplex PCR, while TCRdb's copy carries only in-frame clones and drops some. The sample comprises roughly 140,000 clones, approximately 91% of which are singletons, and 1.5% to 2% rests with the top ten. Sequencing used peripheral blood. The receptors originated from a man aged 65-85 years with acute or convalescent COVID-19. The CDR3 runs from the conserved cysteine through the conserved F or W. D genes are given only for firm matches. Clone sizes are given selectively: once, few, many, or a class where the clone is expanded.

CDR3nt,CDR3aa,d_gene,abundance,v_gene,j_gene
TGCGCCAGCAGCTTGCAGGGGGCCAGCTATGGCTACACCTTC,CASSLQGASYGYTF,TRBD1,-,TRBV5-1,TRBJ1-2
TGTGCCAGCAGCTTATCGGGACAGCCCCAGCATTTT,CASSLSGQPQHF,-,-,TRBV11-2,TRBJ1-5
TGTGCCAGTAGGGGACAGGGGGCGGCTGGCTACACCTTC,CASRGQGAAGYTF,TRBD1,-,TRBV19,TRBJ1-2
TGTGCCAGCAGCTTAGTTTACGGGTACCAAGAGACCCAGTACTTC,CASSLVYGYQETQYF,-,-,TRBV11-2,TRBJ2-5
TGTGCCAGCAGCCAGGGGCTTAGCAATCAGCCCCAGCATTTT,CASSQGLSNQPQHF,-,-,TRBV3-1/TRBV3-2,TRBJ1-5
TGTGCCAGCAGCTCAATATTTGGCCGGGACACTCAGTACTTC,CASSSIFGRDTQYF,-,once,TRBV7-2,TRBJ2-4
TGTGCTAGTGGCCGTGACATAAATCAGCCCCAGCATTTT,CASGRDINQPQHF,-,once,TRBV12-5,TRBJ1-5
TGTGCCAGCTCACCGGTGGAGGGGGCGAGAACTGAAGCTTTCTTT,CASSPVEGARTEAFF,TRBD1,-,TRBV18,TRBJ1-1
TGCGCCACCAGGGACAGGGACTATAATTCACCCCTCCACTTT,CATRDRDYNSPLHF,TRBD1,few,TRBV5-1,TRBJ1-6
TGTGCCACCAGCCGAGGGGTGGGAGATGGCTACACCTTC,CATSRGVGDGYTF,-,-,TRBV15,TRBJ1-2
TGTGCCAGTAGTGAACTTCAGGGAGGTCGAGAGACCCAGTACTTC,CASSELQGGRETQYF,-,-,TRBV19,TRBJ2-5
TGCGCCAGCAGCTTGGGCCAGGTGGAATCACCCCTCCACTTT,CASSLGQVESPLHF,-,-,TRBV5-1,TRBJ1-6
TGTGCCAGCAGCCACACCCCGGGACAGGGGAGCTCTGGGGCCAACGTCCTGACTTTC,CASSHTPGQGSSGANVLTF,TRBD1,-,TRBV3-1/TRBV3-2,TRBJ2-6
TGTGCCAGCAGTTCAGGGGCAGGTGAGGAAGCTTTCTTT,CASSSGAGEEAFF,-,-,TRBV28,TRBJ1-1
TGTGCCAGCAGCTTCGGACAATCGGGAGACACCATATATTTT,CASSFGQSGDTIYF,-,-,TRBV11-2,TRBJ1-3
TGCGCCAGCAGCTTGGACACCGCAAACGACGAGCAGTACTTC,CASSLDTANDEQYF,-,-,TRBV5-1,TRBJ2-7
TGTGCCACTGCATCGGACAGGTTCTCTGGAAACACCATATATTTT,CATASDRFSGNTIYF,TRBD1,-,TRBV19,TRBJ1-3
TGTGCCAGCAGTAGAGACAGGGGGGACACCGGGGAGCTGTTTTTT,CASSRDRGDTGELFF,TRBD1,-,TRBV27,TRBJ2-2
TGTGCCAGCAGCCAAGAATTAGGGACTAGGAGAGATACGCAGTATTTT,CASSQELGTRRDTQYF,TRBD2,-,TRBV3-1/TRBV3-2,TRBJ2-3
TGTGCCACCAGTGACCCCGGACAGGGGGATAATGAGCAGTTCTTC,CATSDPGQGDNEQFF,TRBD1,few,TRBV24-1,TRBJ2-1
TGTGCCAGCAGCTCCGGGACAGGGCACACTGAAGCTTTCTTT,CASSSGTGHTEAFF,TRBD1,few,TRBV11-2,TRBJ1-1
TGTGCCACCGCAGGCGGGGCGGGAGATGGGAATGAGCAGTTCTTC,CATAGGAGDGNEQFF,TRBD2,-,TRBV24-1,TRBJ2-1
TGTGCCAGTAGTACCCGTACTAGCGGGAGTCTCTACAATGAGCAGTTCTTC,CASSTRTSGSLYNEQFF,TRBD2,once,TRBV19,TRBJ2-1
TGTGCCAGCAGTCCTGGGACAGAGGCTAAAGGGGGGCCCCAGCATTTT,CASSPGTEAKGGPQHF,TRBD1,-,TRBV6-6,TRBJ1-5
TGTGCCAGTAGTCTGCCGGGACAGAGAAACTACGAGCAGTACTTC,CASSLPGQRNYEQYF,TRBD1,-,TRBV19,TRBJ2-7
TGTGCCAGCAGCCCCCAGGGTGTCGAAGCTTTCTTT,CASSPQGVEAFF,-,-,TRBV3-1/TRBV3-2,TRBJ1-1
TGCGCCAGCAGCTTGTGGAGAGGACAGGGCTTTTCGAACACCGGGGAGCTGTTTTTT,CASSLWRGQGFSNTGELFF,TRBD1,-,TRBV5-1,TRBJ2-2
TGTGCCAGCTCTCCCGGGACAGGGGAAGAAAAACTGTTTTTT,CASSPGTGEEKLFF,TRBD1,-,TRBV18,TRBJ1-4
TGCGCCAGCAGTCGCCCGGACAGGGCGGACACTGAAGCTTTCTTT,CASSRPDRADTEAFF,TRBD1,once,TRBV4-1,TRBJ1-1
TGTGCCAGTAGTCCGTCAGGGGCTAATGAAAAACTGTTTTTT,CASSPSGANEKLFF,-,-,TRBV19,TRBJ1-4
TGCGCCAGCAGCAGGAAGGGGTCTAATGAAAAACTGTTTTTT,CASSRKGSNEKLFF,-,-,TRBV5-1,TRBJ1-4
TGTGCCTGGAGTGACAGGGATTCACCCCTCCACTTT,CAWSDRDSPLHF,-,-,TRBV30,TRBJ1-6
TGTGCCAGCAGTGCATTCGGGCAAGAGACCCAGTACTTC,CASSAFGQETQYF,-,-,TRBV2,TRBJ2-5
TGTGCCAGCAGCTTAGTTGGGGCCCCCCTCGGGGAGCTGTTTTTT,CASSLVGAPLGELFF,-,-,TRBV11-2,TRBJ2-2
TGTGCCAGCAGCACAGGGGTGATGACTGAAGCTTTCTTT,CASSTGVMTEAFF,TRBD1,-,TRBV28,TRBJ1-1
TGCGCCAGCAGCTTGACAGGGGGGAACACTGAAGCTTTCTTT,CASSLTGGNTEAFF,TRBD1,-,TRBV5-1,TRBJ1-1
TGTGCCAGCAGTTACCCAGGGACAGGGGACGAGCAGTACTTC,CASSYPGTGDEQYF,TRBD1,-,TRBV6-5,TRBJ2-7
TGTGCCAGCAGCTTAACGGGGGACAGGGTAAGCGCTGAAGCTTTCTTT,CASSLTGDRVSAEAFF,TRBD1,-,TRBV7-3,TRBJ1-1
TGTGCCAGCAGCCAAGAAGTTCCACGGACGCAGTATTTT,CASSQEVPRTQYF,-,-,TRBV3-1/TRBV3-2,TRBJ2-3
TGTGCCAGCAAAAGCCACAATTCAGGGTGGGGTGGCTACACCTTC,CASKSHNSGWGGYTF,-,-,TRBV6-5,TRBJ1-2
TGTGCCAGCAGCCTCGGGACACCCGGGGTGAGCGGCTACACCTTC,CASSLGTPGVSGYTF,-,-,TRBV6-5,TRBJ1-2
TGTGCCAGCAGTAGAGGGGGAGGGAGTGGCTACACCTTC,CASSRGGGSGYTF,-,-,TRBV6-5,TRBJ1-2
TGTGCCAGCAGCCCCGGACTAGCGGGGGCCCAAGAGACCCAGTACTTC,CASSPGLAGAQETQYF,TRBD2,-,TRBV7-6,TRBJ2-5
TGCAGTGCTAGTCCGGGACAGGGGGATTCACCCCTCCACTTT,CSASPGQGDSPLHF,TRBD1,-,TRBV20-1,TRBJ1-6
TGCGCCAGCAGCCAGGCTGGCGGGCTTTTGAGCAATCAGCCCCAGCATTTT,CASSQAGGLLSNQPQHF,-,few,TRBV4-1,TRBJ1-5
TGTGCCAGCAGCTTAGGACAGGGACAGGGGGCCAATGAGCAGTTCTTC,CASSLGQGQGANEQFF,TRBD1,-,TRBV7-7,TRBJ2-1
TGCAGCGCCGGGGACACTACGCAGTATTTT,CSAGDTTQYF,-,-,TRBV29-1,TRBJ2-3
TGTGCCAGCAGCCGGAGGGAAACTAATGAAAAACTGTTTTTT,CASSRRETNEKLFF,-,-,TRBV6-5,TRBJ1-4